This T cell receptor (beta chain) was identified in a study of OX40 agonist ivuxolimab in advanced cancers. The wider study: 30% to 40% of patients had received prior checkpoint inhibitor therapy.

The CDR3 consists of 13 residues. Trimming cost V 8 bases and J 3 bases; bases outside gene matches: 2. CDR1 is ENHRY and CDR2 is SYGVKD in the germline V gene. On this clone itself: The antigen is unknown.

Overall study results and limits: Circulating CD4+ and CD8+ T cells showed clonal expansion by week 6 at 0.1 to 3.0 mg/kg. On average, CD8+ T cells had more expanded clones than CD4+. At 0.1-3.0 mg/kg, partial responders had clonal expansion among the lowest observed.

Data came from immunoSEQ multiplex PCR; TCRdb stores just in-frame clones and leaves some out. The repertoire includes more than 80,000 clones, 80% to 90% of them detected once, and around 1.6% sits in the top ten. This TCR was sampled from an adult with an advanced solid tumor such as melanoma, head and neck, liver or kidney cancer. The V and J genes are TRBV10-3 and TRBJ2-5; TRBD2 aligns across 11 bases. Source: CD4+ or CD8+ T cells sorted from blood, taken in a trial of the OX40 agonist ivuxolimab. CDR3: CAIRGLAEETQYF. The CDR3 coding sequence is TGTGCCATCCGGGGACTAGCGGAAGAGACCCAGTACTTC.